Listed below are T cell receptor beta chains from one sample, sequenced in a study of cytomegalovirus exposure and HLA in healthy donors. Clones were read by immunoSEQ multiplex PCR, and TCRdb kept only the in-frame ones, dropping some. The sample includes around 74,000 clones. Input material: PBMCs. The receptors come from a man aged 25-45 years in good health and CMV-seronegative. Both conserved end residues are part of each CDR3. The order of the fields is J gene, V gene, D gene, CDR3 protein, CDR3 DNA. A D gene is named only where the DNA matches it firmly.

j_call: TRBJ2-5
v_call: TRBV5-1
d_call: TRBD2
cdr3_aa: CASSLPGLAGVEVGETQYF
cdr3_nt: TGCGCCAGCAGCTTGCCAGGACTAGCGGGAGTGGAGGTGGGAGAGACCCAGTACTTC

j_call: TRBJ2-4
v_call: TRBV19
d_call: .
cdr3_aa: CASSHPRGGKNIQYF
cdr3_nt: TGTGCCAGTAGCCACCCCCGGGGTGGCAAAAACATTCAGTACTTC

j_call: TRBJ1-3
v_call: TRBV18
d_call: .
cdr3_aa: CASSPRGAGNTIYF
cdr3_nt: TGTGCCAGCTCACCACGGGGCGCCGGAAACACCATATATTTT

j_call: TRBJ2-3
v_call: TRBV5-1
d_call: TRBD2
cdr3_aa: CASSLTSGRVTDTQYF
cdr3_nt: TGCGCCAGCAGCTTGACTAGCGGGAGGGTTACAGATACGCAGTATTTT

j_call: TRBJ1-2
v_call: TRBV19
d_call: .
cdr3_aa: CASSPGSLYGYTF
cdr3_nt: TGTGCCAGTAGTCCCGGGAGTCTCTATGGCTACACCTTC

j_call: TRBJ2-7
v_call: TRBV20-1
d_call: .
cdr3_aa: CSARVSYEQYF
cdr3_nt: TGCAGTGCTAGAGTCTCGTACGAGCAGTACTTC

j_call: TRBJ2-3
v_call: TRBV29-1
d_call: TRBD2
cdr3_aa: CSAWGTSGTEFTDTQYF
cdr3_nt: TGCAGCGCCTGGGGGACTAGCGGCACTGAATTCACAGATACGCAGTATTTT

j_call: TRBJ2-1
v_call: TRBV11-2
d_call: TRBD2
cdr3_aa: CASRSRLAGGTPGEQFF
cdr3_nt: TGTGCCAGCAGGTCCCGTCTAGCGGGAGGGACCCCTGGGGAGCAGTTCTTC

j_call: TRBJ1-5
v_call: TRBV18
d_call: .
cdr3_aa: CASSPKTRGVSQPQHF
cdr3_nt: TGTGCCAGCTCACCAAAGACCAGGGGAGTGAGTCAGCCCCAGCATTTT

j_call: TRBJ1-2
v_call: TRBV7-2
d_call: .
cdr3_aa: CASSFLGGGYGYTF
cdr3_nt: TGTGCCAGCAGCTTTCTGGGAGGGGGCTATGGCTACACCTTC

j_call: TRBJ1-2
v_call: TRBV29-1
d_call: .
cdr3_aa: CSVAGTEFNYGYTF
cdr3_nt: TGCAGCGTTGCCGGGACTGAGTTTAACTATGGCTACACCTTC

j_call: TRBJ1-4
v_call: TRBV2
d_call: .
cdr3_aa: CASSLQGANEKLFF
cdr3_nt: TGTGCCAGCAGCCTACAGGGAGCTAATGAAAAACTGTTTTTT

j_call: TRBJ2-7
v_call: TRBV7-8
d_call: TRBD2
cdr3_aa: CVSSSGLAGIVYEQYF
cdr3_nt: TGTGTCAGCAGCTCGGGGCTAGCGGGGATAGTTTACGAGCAGTACTTC

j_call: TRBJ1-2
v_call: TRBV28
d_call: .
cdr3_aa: CASSLNIGGMDYGYTF
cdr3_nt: TGTGCCAGCAGTTTAAATATTGGGGGCATGGACTATGGCTACACCTTC

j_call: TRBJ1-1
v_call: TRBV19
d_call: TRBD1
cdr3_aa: CASSPHRGRGTEAFF
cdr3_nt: TGTGCCAGTAGCCCCCACAGGGGCCGAGGGACTGAAGCTTTCTTT

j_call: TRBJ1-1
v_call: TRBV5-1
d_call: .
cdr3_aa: CASSLAGIPAGTEAFF
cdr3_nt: TGCGCCAGCAGCTTGGCCGGAATACCCGCAGGCACTGAAGCTTTCTTT

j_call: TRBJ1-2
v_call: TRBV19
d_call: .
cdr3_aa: CASSIAGILSSNYGYTF
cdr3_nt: TGTGCCAGTAGTATCGCGGGCATACTATCATCTAACTATGGCTACACCTTC

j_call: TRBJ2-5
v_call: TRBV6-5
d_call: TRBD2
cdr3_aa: CASSTGGQETQYF
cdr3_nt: TGTGCCAGCAGCACGGGGGGGCAAGAGACCCAGTACTTC

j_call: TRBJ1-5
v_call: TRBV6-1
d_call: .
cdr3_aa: CASRPRTDSNQPQHF
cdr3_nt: TGTGCCAGCAGACCCCGGACAGATAGCAATCAGCCCCAGCATTTT

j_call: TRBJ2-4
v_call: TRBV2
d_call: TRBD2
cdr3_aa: CASSRTSVKNIQYF
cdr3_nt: TGTGCCAGCAGTAGGACTAGTGTCAAAAACATTCAGTACTTC

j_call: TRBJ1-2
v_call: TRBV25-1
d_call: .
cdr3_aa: CASSDLYYGYTF
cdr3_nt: TGTGCCAGCAGTGACCTGTACTATGGCTACACCTTC

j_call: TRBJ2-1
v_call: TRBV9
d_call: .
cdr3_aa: CASSPSGTYNEQFF
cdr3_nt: TGTGCCAGCAGCCCCAGCGGTACCTACAATGAGCAGTTCTTC

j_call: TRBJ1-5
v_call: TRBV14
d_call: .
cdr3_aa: CASSQFGQPQHF
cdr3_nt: TGTGCCAGCAGCCAATTCGGTCAGCCCCAGCATTTT

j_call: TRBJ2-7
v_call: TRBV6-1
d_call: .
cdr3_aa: CASILGTPKNYEQYF
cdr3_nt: TGTGCCAGCATCCTCGGGACTCCTAAAAACTACGAGCAGTACTTC

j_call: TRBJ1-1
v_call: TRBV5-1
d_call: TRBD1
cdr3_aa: CASSPETGANTEAFF
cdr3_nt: TGCGCCAGCAGCCCGGAGACAGGGGCGAACACTGAAGCTTTCTTT

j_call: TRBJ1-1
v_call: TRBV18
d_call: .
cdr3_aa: CASSPGNRENTEAFF
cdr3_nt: TGTGCCAGCTCACCAGGGAACAGGGAGAACACTGAAGCTTTCTTT

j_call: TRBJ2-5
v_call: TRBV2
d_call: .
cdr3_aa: CASRGLQETQYF
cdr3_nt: TGTGCCAGCAGGGGACTTCAAGAGACCCAGTACTTC

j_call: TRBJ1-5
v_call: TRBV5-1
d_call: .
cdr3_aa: CASSPGQFRGPQHF
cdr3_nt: TGCGCCAGCAGTCCTGGACAGTTTCGGGGGCCCCAGCATTTT